Given below is one TCR beta chain in context. The target antigen is unknown. The CDR3 is 15 residues long. Germline assignment: CDR1 SGHTA and CDR2 FQGNSA. V gave up 3 bases and J gave up 8 bases, with 17 bases separating them. The sample is drawn from a study of cytomegalovirus exposure and HLA in healthy donors. The PCR was carried out with 60 Vbeta primers and 13 Jbeta primers. Method: immunoSEQ multiplex PCR; TCRdb's copy keeps in-frame clones and lacks some. This table has more than 95,000 clones, 75% to 80% appearing once. Regarding the study as a whole: For most TCR sequences rarity was the rule, although some public TCRs occurred in many donors. The only immune exposure information that was available was CMV serostatus. More clonal expansion characterized HLA-associated TCR beta chains than equally common others in a later analysis.

Sequencing was performed on PBMCs. The chain combines TRBV7-2 with TRBJ2-4; tentatively, D is TRBD1 (6 bases). This TCR was recovered from a man in his fifties or sixties in good health and CMV-seropositive. The CDR3 spells CASSLTGLRWDIQYF. As DNA, the CDR3 is TGTGCCAGCAGCTTGACAGGTCTGCGCTGGGACATTCAGTACTTC. Based on the CDR3 plus reference TRBV7-2 and TRBJ2-4, the full variable domain is GAGVSQSPSNKVTEKGKDVELRCDPISGHTALYWYRQSLGQGLEFLIYFQGNSAPDKSGLPSDRFSAERTGGSVSTLTIQRTQQEDSAVYLCASSLTGLRWDIQYFGAGTRLSVL.